Reported below is one T cell receptor beta chain. Its antigen is still unknown. The V end was cut by 0 bases, the J end by 8 bases, with 8 bases between. This CDR3 contains 13 residues. The Oncomine TCR Beta short-read assay generated sequence data from the DNA of cultured CD4+ T cells. MiXCR, run by TCRdb on the PCR reads, gives a single entry per CDR3 protein. In the table there are thousands of distinct CDR3 sequences, roughly half of which are singletons. Treatment given: approximately nine-day PBMC culture with coronavirus spike peptide pools or control peptides (ViraFEST assay). The record originates from a study of vaccination and CD4 T cells after COVID-19.

This clonotype was obtained from a human donor who had recovered from COVID-19. The chain carries TRBV12-3 or TRBV12-4 and TRBJ2-1, with D perhaps matching TRBD2 (5 bases). Source material: CD4+ T cells from blood, cultured in vitro. Written as DNA, the CDR3 is TGTGCCAGCAGTTTAGCACTAGGCTATGAGCAGTTCTTC. Amino acids: CASSLALGYEQFF.